This is a list of T cell receptor beta chains from one sample in a study of blood T cell repertoires in COVID-19. Only in-frame clones appear in the TCRdb table, and some are missing; sequencing was by immunoSEQ multiplex PCR. Seen here are around 72,000 clones, around 90% observed once, and the top ten hold about an eighth. The specimen was peripheral blood. All receptors come from a human donor with active COVID-19. The donor label of this sample is uncertain. The CDR3 runs from the conserved cysteine through the conserved F or W. Each record gives: J gene, V gene, D gene, clone size, CDR3 length, CDR3 DNA, CDR3 protein. A D gene is named only where the DNA matches it firmly. Clone size, where shown, is once, few, many, or a class for clones that have expanded.

J: TRBJ2-3
V: TRBV7-2
D: -
size: -
length: 14
DNA: TGTGCCAGCAGCTCCGGGATGTACACAGATACGCAGTATTTT
CDR3: CASSSGMYTDTQYF

J: TRBJ1-1
V: TRBV15
D: -
size: -
length: 13
DNA: TGTGCCACCAGCAGAGATCCCCCAGTTGAAGCTTTCTTT
CDR3: CATSRDPPVEAFF

J: TRBJ1-3
V: TRBV27
D: -
size: -
length: 18
DNA: TGTGCCAGCCCAGCTAGGGAGCGGCGGATCCTCTCTGGAAACACCATATATTTT
CDR3: CASPARERRILSGNTIYF

J: TRBJ1-4
V: TRBV7-9
D: -
size: -
length: 12
DNA: TGTGCCAGCAGCACAAGCGGGGGTAAACTGTTTTTT
CDR3: CASSTSGGKLFF

J: TRBJ2-5
V: TRBV28
D: -
size: once
length: 13
DNA: TGTGCCAGCAGTTTGGCACAGGAAGAGACCCAGTACTTC
CDR3: CASSLAQEETQYF

J: TRBJ2-7
V: TRBV4-1
D: TRBD2
size: few
length: 17
DNA: TGCGCCAGCAGCCCCGGCCCCTTAGCGGGAAACTCCTACGAGCAGTACTTC
CDR3: CASSPGPLAGNSYEQYF

J: TRBJ2-3
V: TRBV9
D: TRBD2
size: -
length: 17
DNA: TGTGCCAGCAGCGAGTACCCCGTAGCGGGAGATGCAGATACGCAGTATTTT
CDR3: CASSEYPVAGDADTQYF

J: TRBJ2-7
V: TRBV6-4
D: TRBD1
size: -
length: 14
DNA: TGTGCCAGACCGAGGACAGGGGCCACCTACGAGCAGTACTTC
CDR3: CARPRTGATYEQYF

J: TRBJ2-7
V: TRBV5-4
D: -
size: -
length: 14
DNA: TGTGCCAGCAGCTTGCGAGGTGGGGCATACGAGCAGTACTTC
CDR3: CASSLRGGAYEQYF

J: TRBJ1-2
V: TRBV18
D: -
size: -
length: 15
DNA: TGTGCCAGCTCACCGTCGGAGGGGAAGGACTATGGCTACACCTTC
CDR3: CASSPSEGKDYGYTF

J: TRBJ1-1
V: TRBV9
D: TRBD1
size: few
length: 14
DNA: TGTGCCAGCAGCCCCACGCAGGGGGACACTGAAGCTTTCTTT
CDR3: CASSPTQGDTEAFF

J: TRBJ2-7
V: TRBV19
D: -
size: -
length: 12
DNA: TGTGCCAGTAGTGCGGGGTTCTACGAGCAGTACTTC
CDR3: CASSAGFYEQYF

J: TRBJ1-2
V: TRBV28
D: TRBD1
size: -
length: 16
DNA: TGTGCCAGCAGTTTATTTACCGGGACAGCTAACTATGGCTACACCTTC
CDR3: CASSLFTGTANYGYTF

J: TRBJ2-3
V: TRBV4-3
D: TRBD1
size: once
length: 17
DNA: TGCGCCAGCAGCCGCCAGACAGGGGCGAAAGGGACAGATACGCAGTATTTT
CDR3: CASSRQTGAKGTDTQYF

J: TRBJ2-3
V: TRBV12-5
D: TRBD2
size: -
length: 19
DNA: TGTGCTAGTGGTTTGTTACTAGCGGGAGGCGGCCCCTATACAGATACGCAGTATTTT
CDR3: CASGLLLAGGGPYTDTQYF

J: TRBJ2-7
V: TRBV23-1
D: TRBD1
size: -
length: 16
DNA: TGCGCCAGCAGTCTAGCCCCGGGACAGTTGAGCTACGAGCAGTACTTC
CDR3: CASSLAPGQLSYEQYF

J: TRBJ2-1
V: TRBV6-2/TRBV6-3
D: TRBD2
size: -
length: 14
DNA: TGTGCCAGCAGTTTAGCGGGAGGTTACAATGAGCAGTTCTTC
CDR3: CASSLAGGYNEQFF

J: TRBJ1-3
V: TRBV6-6
D: TRBD1
size: -
length: 14
DNA: TGTGCCAGCTTCGAAGACAGGGTGGGCAACACCATATATTTT
CDR3: CASFEDRVGNTIYF

J: TRBJ2-6
V: TRBV10-3
D: -
size: -
length: 14
DNA: TGTGCCATCAGTGGGACATATGGGGCCAACGTCCTGACTTTC
CDR3: CAISGTYGANVLTF

J: TRBJ1-2
V: TRBV7-2
D: TRBD1
size: -
length: 14
DNA: TGTGCCAGCAGCTGGGACGACAGGGGCGGGGGCTACACCTTC
CDR3: CASSWDDRGGGYTF

J: TRBJ1-5
V: TRBV28
D: -
size: -
length: 15
DNA: TGTGCCAGCAGTTTCAACAGGGTCCCCGTACAGCCCCAGCATTTT
CDR3: CASSFNRVPVQPQHF

J: TRBJ2-7
V: TRBV5-1
D: TRBD1
size: few
length: 15
DNA: TGCGCCAGCAGCTTGGATCCGGGACAGTCCTACGAGCAGTACTTC
CDR3: CASSLDPGQSYEQYF

J: TRBJ1-2
V: TRBV3-1/TRBV3-2
D: TRBD1
size: -
length: 17
DNA: TGTGCCAGCAGCCAAGGTGGGGGACAGGGGAGGCACTATGGCTACACCTTC
CDR3: CASSQGGGQGRHYGYTF

J: TRBJ1-5
V: TRBV3-1/TRBV3-2
D: -
size: once
length: 15
DNA: TGTGCCAGCAGCCAAGGCAGGGTCAGCAATCAGCCCCAGCATTTT
CDR3: CASSQGRVSNQPQHF

J: TRBJ2-3
V: TRBV5-1
D: TRBD2
size: -
length: 17
DNA: TGCGCCAGCAGCGGGGGGACTAGCGGGGCCCTGGGGGATACGCAGTATTTT
CDR3: CASSGGTSGALGDTQYF

J: TRBJ1-4
V: TRBV10-3
D: TRBD1
size: -
length: 13
DNA: TGTGCCATCAGCAGGGGGGATAAGGAAAAACTGTTTTTT
CDR3: CAISRGDKEKLFF

J: TRBJ2-1
V: TRBV28
D: -
size: -
length: 14
DNA: TGTGCCAGCAGTTTGAGGGGCGGGACGGGGGAGCAGTTCTTC
CDR3: CASSLRGGTGEQFF

J: TRBJ1-6
V: TRBV27
D: -
size: -
length: 16
DNA: TGTGCCAGCAGTTTGAGCCCGACTTCCTATAATTCACCCCTCCACTTT
CDR3: CASSLSPTSYNSPLHF

J: TRBJ2-7
V: TRBV9
D: -
size: -
length: 13
DNA: TGTGCCAGCAGCGTAGACGGGTACTACGAGCAGTACTTC
CDR3: CASSVDGYYEQYF

J: TRBJ1-1
V: TRBV30
D: -
size: once
length: 14
DNA: TGTGCCTGGAATCGAGGGACTCAGAACACTGAAGCTTTCTTT
CDR3: CAWNRGTQNTEAFF

J: TRBJ2-1
V: TRBV6-4
D: TRBD2
size: -
length: 15
DNA: TGTGCCAGCAGTGACTGGAAGACTAGCATAAATGAGCAGTTCTTC
CDR3: CASSDWKTSINEQFF

J: TRBJ2-4
V: TRBV15
D: -
size: medium-sized
length: 14
DNA: TGTGCCACCAGCAGAGGGGTCGGGTTAAACATTCAGTACTTC
CDR3: CATSRGVGLNIQYF

J: TRBJ2-1
V: TRBV2
D: TRBD2
size: -
length: 19
DNA: TGTGCCAGCAGTGAAGACCCCTTTCTAGCGGGAGCTTCCTACAATGAGCAGTTCTTC
CDR3: CASSEDPFLAGASYNEQFF

J: TRBJ1-6
V: TRBV3-1/TRBV3-2
D: -
size: -
length: 15
DNA: TGTGCCAGCAGCTCCCGACAGAAATCTAATTCACCCCTCCACTTT
CDR3: CASSSRQKSNSPLHF

J: TRBJ2-3
V: TRBV2
D: -
size: -
length: 12
DNA: TGTGCCAGCAGTGAACTCACAGATACGCAGTATTTT
CDR3: CASSELTDTQYF

J: TRBJ2-1
V: TRBV5-4
D: -
size: -
length: 13
DNA: TGTGCCAGCAGCCTCGGGGAGAACAATGAGCAGTTCTTC
CDR3: CASSLGENNEQFF

J: TRBJ2-1
V: TRBV9
D: -
size: once
length: 15
DNA: TGTGCCAGCAGCGTTGACTACCTTCCATACAATGAGCAGTTCTTC
CDR3: CASSVDYLPYNEQFF

J: TRBJ2-2
V: TRBV19
D: TRBD2
size: -
length: 16
DNA: TGTGCCAGTAGTATAGATCAGCCTAGCGGCACCGGGGAGCTGTTTTTT
CDR3: CASSIDQPSGTGELFF

J: TRBJ1-2
V: TRBV7-9
D: -
size: -
length: 12
DNA: TGTGCCAGCAGCTTAGGTTTCCTGGAGACTCGTTTC
CDR3: CASSLGFLETRF

J: TRBJ1-5
V: TRBV27
D: -
size: few
length: 15
DNA: TGTGCCAGCAGTTTAGGGGGGTTTAGGGATCAGCCCCAGCATTTT
CDR3: CASSLGGFRDQPQHF

J: TRBJ2-3
V: TRBV14
D: -
size: -
length: 20
DNA: TGTGCCAGCAGCCAAGAGATCACAACGGGACTCACCCTGGGCACAGATACGCAGTATTTT
CDR3: CASSQEITTGLTLGTDTQYF

J: TRBJ2-7
V: TRBV30
D: TRBD1
size: -
length: 14
DNA: TGTGCCTGGAGCAGGACAGGGTCTATGGACGAGCAGTACTTC
CDR3: CAWSRTGSMDEQYF

J: TRBJ1-1
V: TRBV10-1
D: -
size: -
length: 15
DNA: TGCGCCAGCAGTGAGGCAGGGGATCCGGGCACTGAAGCTTTCTTT
CDR3: CASSEAGDPGTEAFF

J: TRBJ2-1
V: TRBV6-2/TRBV6-3
D: -
size: few
length: 13
DNA: TGTGCCAGCAGTTACTCGAAGGGGCTTGAGCAGTTCTTC
CDR3: CASSYSKGLEQFF